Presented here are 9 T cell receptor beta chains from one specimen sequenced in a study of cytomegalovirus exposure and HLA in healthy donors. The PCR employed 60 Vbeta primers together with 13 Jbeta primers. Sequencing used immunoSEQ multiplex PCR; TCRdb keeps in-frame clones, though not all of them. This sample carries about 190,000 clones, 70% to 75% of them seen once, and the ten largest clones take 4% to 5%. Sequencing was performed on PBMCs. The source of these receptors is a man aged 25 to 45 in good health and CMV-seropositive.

The CDR3 region has the DNA TGTGCCACCGACCATCACAGGGAAATTAATTCACCCCTCCACTTT. Residues: CATDHHREINSPLHF. V usage is TRBV6-5 and J usage is TRBJ1-6; the D gene is possibly TRBD1 (6 bases). CDR3 length equals 15 residues. V was trimmed by 10 bases and J by 6 bases, leaving 19 bases between them. Germline V gene data show CDR1 as MNHEY and CDR2 as SVGAGI.

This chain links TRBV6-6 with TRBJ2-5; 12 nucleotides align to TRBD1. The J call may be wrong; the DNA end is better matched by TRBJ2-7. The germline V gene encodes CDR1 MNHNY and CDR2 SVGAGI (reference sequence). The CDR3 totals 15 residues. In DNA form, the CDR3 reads TGTGCCAGCCAAACCGGGACAGGGGGCAGACACGAGCAGTACTTC. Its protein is CASQTGTGGRHEQYF.

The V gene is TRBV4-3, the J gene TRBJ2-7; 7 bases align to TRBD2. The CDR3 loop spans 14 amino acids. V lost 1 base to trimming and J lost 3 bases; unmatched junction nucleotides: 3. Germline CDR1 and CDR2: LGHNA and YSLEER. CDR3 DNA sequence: TGCGCCAGCAGCCAAGCGGCGGGGGACTACGAGCAGTACTTC. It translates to CASSQAAGDYEQYF.

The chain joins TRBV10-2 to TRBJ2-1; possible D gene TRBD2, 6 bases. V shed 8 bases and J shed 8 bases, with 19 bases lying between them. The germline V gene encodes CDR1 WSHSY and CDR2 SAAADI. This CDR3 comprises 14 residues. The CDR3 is CASSVEGGRDEQFF. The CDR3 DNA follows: TGCGCCAGCTCCGTCGAGGGAGGTCGGGATGAGCAGTTCTTC.

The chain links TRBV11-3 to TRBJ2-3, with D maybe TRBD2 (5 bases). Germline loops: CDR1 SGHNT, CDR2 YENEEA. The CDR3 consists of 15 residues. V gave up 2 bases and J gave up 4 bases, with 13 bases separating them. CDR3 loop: CASSLTVDWADTQYF. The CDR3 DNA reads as TGTGCCAGCAGCTTAACGGTGGACTGGGCAGATACGCAGTATTTT.

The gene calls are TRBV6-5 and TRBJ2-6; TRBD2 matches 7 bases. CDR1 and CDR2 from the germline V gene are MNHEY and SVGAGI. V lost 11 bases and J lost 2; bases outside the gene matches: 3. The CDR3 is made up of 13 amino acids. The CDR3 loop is CAGGRAGANVLTF. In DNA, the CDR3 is TGTGCCGGAGGGAGGGCTGGGGCCAACGTCCTGACTTTC.

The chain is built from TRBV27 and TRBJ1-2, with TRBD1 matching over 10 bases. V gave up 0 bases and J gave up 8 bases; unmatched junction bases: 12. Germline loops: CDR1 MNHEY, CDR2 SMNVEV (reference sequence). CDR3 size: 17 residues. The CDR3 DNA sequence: TGTGCCAGCAGTTTATCCCCAGTGACAGGGGGCGCGAGCGGCTACACCTTC. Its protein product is CASSLSPVTGGASGYTF.

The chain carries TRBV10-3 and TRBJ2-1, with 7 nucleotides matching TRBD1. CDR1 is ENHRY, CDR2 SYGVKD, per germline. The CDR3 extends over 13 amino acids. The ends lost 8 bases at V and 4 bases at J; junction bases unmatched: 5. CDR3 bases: TGTGCCATCCGGACAGGACCTTACAATGAGCAGTTCTTC. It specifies CAIRTGPYNEQFF.

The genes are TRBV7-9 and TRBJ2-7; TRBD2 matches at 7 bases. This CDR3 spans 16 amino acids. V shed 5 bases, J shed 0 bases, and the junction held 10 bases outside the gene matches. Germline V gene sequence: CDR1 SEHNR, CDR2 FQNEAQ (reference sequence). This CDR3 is CASSINSGTSSYEQYF. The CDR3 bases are TGTGCCAGCAGCATTAACAGCGGGACGAGCTCCTACGAGCAGTACTTC.